This passage covers 25 T cell receptor beta chains from one sample sequenced in a study of T-cell memory formation after mild COVID-19. One entry per CDR3 protein results from TCRdb running MiXCR on the 5' RACE reads. In the table there are tens of thousands of distinct CDR3 sequences, over 15% of which are singletons. The sample comprised PBMCs or a T cell subset sorted from them (not recorded which). The origin of the receptors is an adult woman who had mild COVID-19 (a few samples of this study predate the infection). Cell type and time point are not known.

The rearrangement links TRBV7-2 to TRBJ2-7, with 11 bases aligning to TRBD2. This CDR3 region has 15 residues. Germline values: CDR1 SGHTA, CDR2 FQGNSA. Trimming cost V 1 base and J 5 bases; bases outside gene matches: 4. CDR3 nucleotide sequence: TGTGCCAGCAGCTTAGAGGTAGCGGGAGGGGACGAGCAGTACTTC. Translation gives CASSLEVAGGDEQYF.

This clonotype came up a few times. The CDR3 sequence: CASSEDYSYEQYF. CDR3 coding DNA: TGCGCCAGCAGCGAGGACTACTCCTACGAGCAGTACTTC. This sequence joins TRBV5-1 and TRBJ2-7, with D possibly matching TRBD2 (6 bases). Germline CDR1 reads SGHRS; CDR2 reads YFSETQ. The CDR3 is 13 amino acids. V was cut by 4 bases and J by 0 bases, with 8 bases left in between.

This clonotype came up a few times. The rearrangement joins TRBV7-8 to TRBJ2-1; unclear D gene. V lost 1 base to trimming and J lost 4 bases, with 8 bases between them. Germline loops: CDR1 SGHVS, CDR2 FQNEAQ. The CDR3 has 14 amino acids. The CDR3 spells CASSLVSGYNEQFF. Written as DNA, the CDR3 is TGTGCCAGCAGCTTAGTCAGTGGATACAATGAGCAGTTCTTC.

The gene calls are TRBV6-2 or TRBV6-3 and TRBJ1-5, with 7 bases matching TRBD1. CDR3 length: 17 residues. Germline V lookup: CDR1 MNHEY, CDR2 SVGEGT. Trimming cost V 2 bases and J 6 bases; bases outside gene matches: 13. CDR3 DNA: TGTGCCAGCAGTTACCGGGACAGCATCGAACAGGGTCAGCCCCAGCATTTT. Protein sequence: CASSYRDSIEQGQPQHF.

The chain's CDR3 is CASSMYRDYLYEQYF. DNA for the CDR3: TGTGCCAGCAGCATGTACCGGGACTACCTATACGAGCAGTACTTC. The chain uses TRBV7-9 and TRBJ2-7, with 7 bases matching TRBD2. With 5 bases clipped from V and 4 bases from J, the junction kept 11 bases outside the gene matches. Germline V gene lookup returns CDR1 SEHNR and CDR2 FQNEAQ (reference sequence). This CDR3 region has 15 residues.

This clonotype was detected only a few times. This chain links TRBV12-3 or TRBV12-4 with TRBJ2-2; 10 bases map to TRBD2. V trimming: 4 bases; J trimming: 4 bases; junction bases outside the gene matches: 15. This CDR3 has 19 residues. In nucleotides, the CDR3 is TGTGCCAGCAGTTCCGTTTGGGGGAGGACTAGCGGAACCACCGGGGAGCTGTTTTTT. Encoded protein: CASSSVWGRTSGTTGELFF.

This rearrangement joins TRBV4-1 to TRBJ2-3, with TRBD2 identical over 8 bases. The ends lost 3 bases at V and 4 bases at J; junction bases unmatched: 0. The germline V gene encodes CDR1 MGHRA and CDR2 YSYEKL. The CDR3 extends over 13 amino acids. The CDR3 DNA is TGCGCCAGCAGCCACGGGGGGGCAGATACGCAGTATTTT. Residues: CASSHGGADTQYF.

This clonotype occurred a few times. The J gene is TRBJ1-4, the V gene TRBV5-8; no firm D call. V was pared by 2 bases and J by 6 bases, with 8 bases between. Looked up from germline, CDR1 is SGHTS and CDR2 is YDEGEE. CDR3 length: 13 amino acids. Here the CDR3 DNA reads TGTGCCAGCAGCTTAGTAAACGATGAAAAACTGTTTTTT. Encoded protein: CASSLVNDEKLFF.

V gene TRBV11-2 combines with J gene TRBJ2-1; 12 positions agree with TRBD2. The J segment lost 6 bases and the V segment lost 5 bases, leaving 5 bases of the junction unmatched. The CDR3 has 15 amino acids. The germline gives CDR1 SGHAT, CDR2 FQNNGV. The CDR3 sequence is CASSAGLAGLNEQFF. CDR3 DNA sequence: TGTGCCAGCAGCGCTGGACTAGCGGGACTCAATGAGCAGTTCTTC.

The V gene is TRBV15, the J gene TRBJ2-3; 11 bases are a match to TRBD2. The CDR3 spans 15 residues. Looked up from germline, CDR1 is LNHNV and CDR2 is YYDKDF (reference sequence). The V and J ends lost 1 base and 5 bases, in that order; junction bases with no gene match: 2. This CDR3 is CATSRVGLAGDTQYF. In DNA form, the CDR3 reads TGTGCCACCAGCAGAGTTGGACTAGCGGGAGATACGCAGTATTTT.

This chain uses TRBV30 with TRBJ1-2, with 10 bases matching TRBD1. CDR1 is GTSNPN, CDR2 SVGIG, per germline (reference sequence). CDR3 length: 14 residues. V shed 7 bases, J shed 8 bases, and the junction held 13 bases outside the gene matches. CDR3 amino acids: CAFDRGLKRGGYTF. For the CDR3, the DNA is TGTGCCTTTGACAGGGGGCTTAAGAGAGGGGGCTACACCTTC.

This clonotype was recorded a few times. This chain connects TRBV6-4 to TRBJ2-1; TRBD2 aligns across 11 bases. The trim removed 9 bases at V and 9 bases at J, leaving 13 bases unmatched. Germline CDR1 and CDR2: MRHNA and SNTAGT. CDR3 length: 15 residues. Here the CDR3 reads CASSGSLAGAAEQFF. In nucleotides, the CDR3 is TGTGCCAGTTCAGGCTCACTAGCGGGAGCGGCTGAGCAGTTCTTC.

The chain recombines TRBV12-3 or TRBV12-4 with TRBJ2-1, with 8 bases identical to TRBD2. CDR3 length equals 17 residues. V gave up 8 bases and J gave up 0 bases; unmatched junction bases: 12. Here the CDR3 DNA reads TGTGCCAGCGGATACCCGTATAGCGGGGACTCCTACAATGAGCAGTTCTTC. Translating it yields CASGYPYSGDSYNEQFF.

This clonotype was observed at least ten times. The J gene is TRBJ2-5, the V gene TRBV12-3 or TRBV12-4, with D perhaps TRBD1 or TRBD2 (5 bases each). Between the trimmed V and J ends, which lost 6 bases and 2 bases, there was a span of 16 bases. The CDR3 length is 15 residues. CDR3 region: CASSPSVGVQETQYF. The DNA of the CDR3 is TGTGCCAGCAGCCCCAGTGTGGGGGTTCAAGAGACCCAGTACTTC.

This clonotype occurred many times. This chain connects TRBV27 to TRBJ2-1; D gene uncertain. Trimming took 0 bases from V and 1 from J, leaving 4 bases between them. Germline V gene sequence: CDR1 MNHEY, CDR2 SMNVEV (reference sequence). The CDR3 sequence is 14 residues long. The CDR3 spells CASSLSVSYNEQFF. CDR3 coding DNA: TGTGCCAGCAGTTTATCAGTGTCCTACAATGAGCAGTTCTTC.

This clonotype was observed a few times. The J gene is TRBJ2-4, the V gene TRBV12-3 or TRBV12-4; 10 nucleotides align to TRBD2. This CDR3 is built from 12 residues. With V trimmed by 5 bases and J by 11 bases, 3 bases remained unmatched. The CDR3 reads CASSKLAGLQYF. CDR3 nucleotides: TGTGCCAGCAGTAAACTAGCGGGGCTTCAGTACTTC.

This clonotype has just a few counts. CDR3 loop: CASGQLYEQYF. DNA of the CDR3: TGTGCCAGCGGACAACTCTACGAGCAGTACTTC. The chain carries TRBV12-3 or TRBV12-4 and TRBJ2-7; TRBD1 might be the D (5 bases). V was shortened by 8 bases and J by 3 bases, with 8 bases between the two germline ends. This CDR3 comprises 11 residues.

The chain employs TRBV24-1 and TRBJ2-1; TRBD2 agrees at 12 bases. With 3 bases clipped from V and 2 bases from J, the junction kept 4 bases outside the gene matches. Germline V gives CDR1 KGHDR, CDR2 SFDVKD. This CDR3 contains 17 residues. CDR3 protein: CATSDHGLAGTYNEQFF. CDR3 in DNA: TGTGCCACCAGTGATCATGGACTAGCGGGAACCTACAATGAGCAGTTCTTC.

The chain recombines TRBV24-1 with TRBJ2-2, with D tentatively TRBD2 (5 bases). The V end lost 2 bases, the J end lost 7 bases, and 16 bases lay between the germline ends. The CDR3 consists of 16 residues. Germline V gene data show CDR1 as KGHDR and CDR2 as SFDVKD. The CDR3 sequence: CATSDSGITRGGELFF. For the CDR3, the DNA is TGTGCCACCAGTGATTCGGGAATCACCAGAGGCGGGGAGCTGTTTTTT.

This clonotype was detected only a few times. V usage is TRBV29-1 and J usage is TRBJ1-2; no reliable D call. Per germline, CDR1 SQVTM and CDR2 ANQGSEA. V lost 3 bases, J lost 4 bases, and 6 bases lay in between. This CDR3 contains 11 residues. CDR3 nucleotides: TGCAGCGTTGATGGCGGCTATGGCTACACCTTC. Amino acids: CSVDGGYGYTF.

This clonotype was detected only a few times. The rearrangement joins TRBV29-1 to TRBJ2-2; TRBD1 matches at 9 bases. The CDR3 is 17 amino acids. In germline, CDR1 is SQVTM, CDR2 ANQGSEA. With V trimmed by 7 bases and J by 3 bases, 15 bases remained unmatched. The CDR3 DNA sequence: TGCAGCGCTAACCTCGCCGACAGGGGGGTGTACACCGGGGAGCTGTTTTTT. Its translation: CSANLADRGVYTGELFF.

Only a few counts were recorded for this clonotype. The chain employs TRBV18 and TRBJ2-3; 10 positions match TRBD1. Germline assignment: CDR1 KGHSH and CDR2 LQKENI. The CDR3 consists of 16 residues. The ends lost 3 bases at V and 3 bases at J; junction bases unmatched: 6. The CDR3 protein is CASSPSGQGSTDTQYF. CDR3 DNA sequence: TGTGCCAGCTCACCGTCGGGACAGGGGTCTACAGATACGCAGTATTTT. Complete variable domain (other parts from reference TRBV18 and TRBJ2-3): NAGVMQNPRHLVRRRGQEARLRCSPMKGHSHVYWYRQLPEEGLKFMVYLQKENIIDESGMPKERFSAEFPKEGPSILRIQQVVRGDSAAYFCASSPSGQGSTDTQYFGPGTRLTVL.

A few counts support this clonotype. The chain recombines TRBV24-1 with TRBJ2-1, with 8 bases lining up with TRBD2. Germline loops: CDR1 KGHDR, CDR2 SFDVKD. The CDR3 runs 17 residues. The trim removed 4 bases at V and 9 bases at J, leaving 16 bases unmatched. CDR3 coding DNA: TGTGCCACCAGTGACCCTTCCCTGAGCGGGAGTTCCATTGAGCAGTTCTTC. This codes for CATSDPSLSGSSIEQFF.

This clonotype is labeled medium-sized (0.01 to 0.1%). This rearrangement joins TRBV7-2 to TRBJ2-1; the match to TRBD2 covers 14 bases. Trimming at V came to 5 bases and at J to 2 bases, leaving 11 bases not matched to a gene. Germline lookup yields CDR1 SGHTA and CDR2 FQGNSA. The CDR3 sequence is 19 residues long. The CDR3 DNA reads as TGTGCCAGCAGCCCAAAATCCGGGACTAGCGGGGGTACCTACAATGAGCAGTTCTTC. Translating gives CASSPKSGTSGGTYNEQFF. The whole variable domain, remainder taken from reference TRBV7-2 and TRBJ2-1, is GAGVSQSPSNKVTEKGKDVELRCDPISGHTALYWYRQSLGQGLEFLIYFQGNSAPDKSGLPSDRFSAERTGGSVSTLTIQRTQQEDSAVYLCASSPKSGTSGGTYNEQFFGPGTRLTVL.

This clonotype came up a few times. V usage is TRBV5-5 and J usage is TRBJ2-1; D is perhaps TRBD2 (5 bases). V was pared by 5 bases and J by 10 bases, with 19 bases between. CDR3 length: 14 amino acids. Germline CDR1 is SGHKS and CDR2 is YYEKEE (reference sequence). The CDR3 loop is CASRKGEGWQEQFF. The CDR3 coding sequence is TGTGCCAGCAGAAAAGGAGAGGGCTGGCAGGAGCAGTTCTTC.